This TCR beta chain came from a study of high-grade serous ovarian cancer treatment subgroups. Whole-study context: Samples averaged around 14,000 reads and 6,900 or so unique TCR beta rearrangements.

A remark on this clone: The antigen remains unidentified.

Tumor samples were taken before definitive surgery or chemotherapy. In germline, CDR1 is MGHRA, CDR2 YSYEKL. Trimming removed 7 bases at V and 1 base at J, with 4 bases between. CDR3 length equals 11 residues. Findings of the study overall: Repertoire similarity ranged roughly 0.1 to 0.79 between tumors of one patient.

Produced via immunoSEQ multiplex PCR; TCRdb's table is partial and in-frame only. In the table there are hundreds of clones, under 85% of which are singletons. Sequenced sample: tumor tissue. This rearrangement joins TRBV4-1 to TRBJ1-1; D unclear. This clonotype was sampled from a human donor with high-grade serous ovarian cancer. The CDR3 DNA reads TGCGCCAGCAAAGAGAACACTGAAGCTTTCTTT. Encoded protein: CASKENTEAFF.